This entry concerns a single T cell receptor (beta chain). No antigen is known for it. This record comes from a study of cytomegalovirus exposure and HLA in healthy donors. CDR3 length: 15 residues. V was cut by 4 bases and J by 0 bases, with 11 bases left in between. Per germline, CDR1 SGHDT and CDR2 YYEEEE. Primers: 60 Vbeta forward and 13 Jbeta reverse. Method: immunoSEQ multiplex PCR; TCRdb's copy keeps in-frame clones and lacks some. The table lists about 130,000 clones, under 90% of them singletons. Notes on the study in general: Later analysis indicated greater clonal expansion among HLA-associated TCR beta chains than among equally common other chains. An assumption of roughly uniform sequencing depth across donors underlay the presence/absence analyses. Exclusion applied to some V segments, including TRBV6-2 and TRBV6-3, as they were indistinguishable. TCR beta sequences numbering under 20,000 were associated with HLA alleles at 0.05 false discovery rate in a later analysis.

V usage is TRBV5-6 and J usage is TRBJ1-3; unclear D gene. This TCR was recovered from a man in his late teens or twenties in good health and CMV-seronegative. Material: PBMCs. DNA of the CDR3: TGTGCCAGCAGCCAGAACCCTAGCTCTGGAAACACCATATATTTT. The encoded protein is CASSQNPSSGNTIYF.